This TCR beta chain was documented in a study of T cells in Graves' hyperthyroidism and ophthalmopathy. Researchers took RNA transcripts and amplified the TCR beta CDR3 regions from them. TCR CDR3 underwent first-round RT-PCR with the HTBI primer set. TCRdb analysed the multiplex PCR reads with MiXCR anew, one entry per CDR3 protein. Found here are fewer than 350,000 distinct CDR3 sequences, 15% to 20% of them singletons; the top ten hold around 54%. Looked up from germline, CDR1 is SGHKS and CDR2 is YYEKEE (reference sequence). Trimming cost V 0 bases and J 5 bases, with 11 bases left between them. The CDR3 loop spans 14 amino acids. This clonotype was counted ten times or more.

The sample taken for sequencing was blood. This chain links TRBV5-5 with TRBJ2-5; D is undetermined. The receptor was isolated from a woman aged 50 to 65 with Graves' hyperthyroidism. The CDR3 sequence: CASSLAWGMETQYF. In DNA, the CDR3 is TGTGCCAGCAGCTTGGCCTGGGGAATGGAGACCCAGTACTTC. The whole variable domain, filled in from reference TRBV5-5 and TRBJ2-5, reads DAGVTQSPTHLIKTRGQQVTLRCSPISGHKSVSWYQQVLGQGPQFIFQYYEKEERGRGNFPDRFSARQFPNYSSELNVNALLLGDSALYLCASSLAWGMETQYFGPGTRLLVL.